Each of the 7 T cell receptor beta chains below was sequenced from the same sample in a study of T cell repertoires in cytomegalovirus infection. A single record per CDR3 protein comes from TCRdb applying MiXCR to the reads. The data show some 920,000 distinct CDR3 sequences, roughly 30% seen once. Which antigens these TCRs recognize remains unknown. Here the sequenced sample was cultured CD8+ T cells from PBMCs, taken from culture after CMV antigen stimulation. The receptor source for this set is a human donor in good health (CMV status not recorded). Some clones in this sample may be carry-over from other donors' samples.

This clonotype has ten or more counts. V is TRBV6-5 and J is TRBJ1-3; possibly TRBD1 for D (6 bases). The CDR3 runs 16 residues. V gave up 4 bases and J gave up 1 base, with 14 bases separating them. Looked up from germline, CDR1 is MNHEY and CDR2 is SVGAGI. The CDR3 DNA is TGTGCCAGCAGTTTTCTAACAGGGTCGTCTGGAAACACCATATATTTT. This encodes CASSFLTGSSGNTIYF.

The chain has TRBV7-9 and TRBJ2-1, with D perhaps TRBD1 or TRBD2 (5 bases each). Trimming took off 5 bases at V and 13 bases at J, with 21 bases between the two ends. The germline CDR1 and CDR2 sequences are SEHNR and FQNEAQ (reference sequence). The CDR3 is 14 amino acids. CDR3 coding DNA: TGTGCCAGCAGCCCACTCCCCTCCCGGGACCTCCAGTTCTTC. As protein: CASSPLPSRDLQFF.

The rearrangement joins TRBV25-1 to TRBJ1-6; D is perhaps TRBD1 (6 bases). Germline CDR1 is MGHDK and CDR2 is SYGVNS. V was shortened by 6 bases and J by 9 bases, with 15 bases between the two germline ends. This CDR3 has 14 residues. The CDR3 coding sequence is TGTGCCAGCAGAGCACAGGGCCGCGGTTCACCCCTCCACTTT. As protein: CASRAQGRGSPLHF.

The chain recombines TRBV5-1 with TRBJ2-3; 7 bases are a match to TRBD2. The CDR3 has 16 amino acids. V dropped 3 bases and J dropped 2; count of bases not matched to a gene: 9. Germline V lookup: CDR1 SGHRS, CDR2 YFSETQ. The CDR3 reads CASSSVGLESTDTQYF. The CDR3 DNA is TGCGCCAGCAGCTCGGTCGGACTAGAATCCACAGATACGCAGTATTTT.

A word on this clonotype: One base away lies a much larger clone, so this may be a sequencing read error. The chain recombines TRBV7-2 with TRBJ1-2; TRBD1 matches at 9 bases. The CDR3 length is 15 residues. From germline, CDR1 is SGHTA and CDR2 FQGNSA. The CDR3 DNA sequence: TGTGCCAGCAGCCACCGGGACAGGGCCTATTATGGCTGCACCTTC. Encoded protein: CASSHRDRAYYGCTF.

The table lists this clonotype with a count of one. This sequence joins TRBV4-1 and TRBJ2-1; no firm D call. Trimming cost V 3 bases and J 4 bases, with 13 bases left between them. Germline V gene lookup returns CDR1 MGHRA and CDR2 YSYEKL. This CDR3 has 15 residues. CDR3 in amino acids: CASSHIVDEYNEQFF. The CDR3 nucleotides are TGCGCCAGCAGCCACATTGTTGACGAGTACAATGAGCAGTTCTTC.

This clonotype appeared a few times. V gene TRBV12-3 or TRBV12-4 combines with J gene TRBJ1-5; no definite D call. V lost 2 bases to trimming and J lost 6 bases, with 5 bases between them. This CDR3 spans 12 amino acids. The CDR3 bases are TGTGCCAGCAGTTTATATAGTCAGCCCCAGCATTTT. It is translated as CASSLYSQPQHF.